What follows describes a single T cell receptor (beta chain). Its antigen is undetermined. This entry belongs to a study of T cell responses to AZD1222 COVID-19 vaccine. Study-level findings and limits: Spike was spanned by vaccine-associated CD4 TCRs, with dominance at 160-218 and 743-854. Repertoire sampling happened only post peak T cell response.

Using immunoSEQ multiplex PCR, the repertoire was profiled, and TCRdb retains in-frame clones only, with some absent. This sample yields 120,000 to 150,000 clones, of which 93% are seen a single time; more than 0.8% belongs to the top ten. The CDR3 runs 16 residues. The V and J ends lost 5 bases and 4 bases, in that order; junction bases with no gene match: 8. CDR1 is KGHDR and CDR2 is SFDVKD in the germline V gene. The chain couples TRBV24-1 to TRBJ2-3, with TRBD1 matching over 10 bases. This receptor was identified in an adult in good health. The sequenced sample was peripheral blood, obtained on day 0 of MenACWY control vaccination. CDR3 sequence reads: CATSALGTGDADTQYF. CDR3 nucleotide sequence: TGTGCCACCAGTGCCCTGGGGACAGGGGATGCAGATACGCAGTATTTT.